Below, 27 T cell receptor beta chains from the same sample are listed, as sequenced in a study of blood T cells in healthy people across ages. Together with a sample-barcoded 5' primer, a J-beta primer mix was included in a second PCR lasting about 7 to 11 cycles. TCRdb recomputed calls from the 5' RACE reads with MiXCR, one row per CDR3 protein. The sample records hundreds of thousands of distinct CDR3 sequences, around 43% being singletons. The sequencing input was blood. These receptors all stem from a man at least 80 years old in good health.

This clonotype was observed a few times. The V and J genes are TRBV2 and TRBJ1-1, with D uncertain. CDR3 length: 15 amino acids. Germline V gene data show CDR1 as SNHLY and CDR2 as FYNNEI. Trimming stripped 3 bases from V and 1 base from J, with 12 bases between. CDR3 in DNA: TGTGCCAGCAGTGATTCGCCGGGGTCGAACACTGAAGCTTTCTTT. This translates into CASSDSPGSNTEAFF.

The gene calls are TRBV7-2 and TRBJ1-2, with a possible D match to TRBD1 (5 bases). Deletions cut 5 bases from V and 4 bases from J, with 14 bases between. The CDR3 runs to 14 residues. Germline V CDR1 and CDR2: SGHTA, FQGNSA. CDR3 DNA sequence: TGTGCCAGCAGCCCTGGGACGCCTCCCTATGGCTACACCTTC. Translating it yields CASSPGTPPYGYTF.

This CDR3 is CASSLGGASEETQYF. The CDR3 DNA sequence: TGTGCCAGCAGTTTAGGGGGGGCTAGTGAAGAGACCCAGTACTTC. The chain employs TRBV28 and TRBJ2-5; perhaps TRBD2 as D (7 bases). Germline CDR1 and CDR2: MDHEN and SYDVKM. The length of the CDR3 is 15 residues. The ends were cut back, 2 bases at V and 3 bases at J, with 13 bases in the middle.

In its sample, this clonotype was seen once. The rearrangement links TRBV20-1 to TRBJ2-2, with TRBD1 identical over 10 bases. Trimming removed 6 bases from V and 1 base from J; junction bases left unmatched: 5. From germline, CDR1 is DFQATT and CDR2 SNEGSKA (reference sequence). This CDR3 has 15 residues. The DNA for the CDR3 is TGCAGTGCCCCGGACAGGGGGGTGAACACCGGGGAGCTGTTTTTT. Translated, it gives CSAPDRGVNTGELFF.

This clonotype was counted at least ten times. The rearrangement joins TRBV20-1 to TRBJ1-2; 8 bases fit TRBD1. The germline gives CDR1 DFQATT, CDR2 SNEGSKA (reference sequence). V gave up 0 bases and J gave up 7 bases; unmatched junction bases: 10. This CDR3 has 15 residues. CDR3 DNA: TGCAGTGCTAGAGATTCAGGGGGCTTAGGGGGTGGCTACACCTTC. Encoded protein: CSARDSGGLGGGYTF.

This rearrangement joins TRBV27 to TRBJ1-6, with 8 bases matching TRBD1. The CDR3 has 16 residues. CDR1 is MNHEY, CDR2 SMNVEV, per germline (reference sequence). V gave up 3 bases and J gave up 5 bases; unmatched junction bases: 6. Written as DNA, the CDR3 is TGTGCCAGCAGTTTGGGCGGGACAGGACATAATTCACCCCTCCACTTT. Its protein product is CASSLGGTGHNSPLHF.

CDR3 loop: CASSPLLGVGTEAFF. In DNA, the CDR3 is TGTGCCAGCAGCCCCCTTCTGGGGGTTGGCACTGAAGCTTTCTTT. The V gene is TRBV7-2, the J gene TRBJ1-1, with D perhaps matching TRBD1 (5 bases). V lost 5 bases to trimming and J lost 4 bases, with 17 bases between them. The CDR3 consists of 15 residues. The germline CDR1 and CDR2 sequences are SGHTA and FQGNSA.

Many counts were recorded for this clonotype. This chain uses TRBV11-2 with TRBJ2-3, with 11 bases matching TRBD1. The V segment lost 3 bases and the J segment 3 bases; nucleotides outside the gene matches: 11. Germline V lookup: CDR1 SGHAT, CDR2 FQNNGV. The CDR3 length is 18 residues. CDR3 residues: CASSFSLGTGGGTDTQYF. Here the CDR3 DNA reads TGTGCCAGCAGCTTTTCCCTGGGGACAGGGGGAGGAACAGATACGCAGTATTTT.

This clonotype was observed a few times. This chain connects TRBV3-1 to TRBJ2-1, with a weak D call TRBD1 (6 bases). The V end was cut by 3 bases, the J end by 8 bases, with 14 bases between. The V gene's germline CDR1 is LGHDT and CDR2 YNNKEL (reference sequence). This CDR3 comprises 14 residues. In DNA form, the CDR3 reads TGTGCCAGCAGCCATCTGGGGGCGAAGGATGAGCAGTTCTTC. This codes for CASSHLGAKDEQFF.

V usage is TRBV20-1 and J usage is TRBJ2-3; weak D call: TRBD2 (5 bases). This CDR3 is 14 amino acids long. The germline V and J ends were trimmed by 4 bases and 0 bases, with 11 bases remaining between them. Germline V gene sequence: CDR1 DFQATT, CDR2 SNEGSKA (reference sequence). The CDR3 nucleotides read TGCAGTGCTATACTCCGGAGGAGCACAGATACGCAGTATTTT. It specifies CSAILRRSTDTQYF.

This clonotype occurred many times. The chain is built from TRBV4-2 and TRBJ2-1; 8 positions match TRBD2. Germline V CDR1 and CDR2: LGHNA, YNFKEQ. The CDR3 consists of 16 residues. The J segment lost 2 bases and the V segment lost 8 bases, leaving 11 bases of the junction unmatched. Here the CDR3 reads CASRGSAGGTYNEQFF. The CDR3, as DNA: TGTGCCAGCCGCGGATCCGCGGGGGGCACCTACAATGAGCAGTTCTTC.

The chain has TRBV20-1 and TRBJ2-1; the match to TRBD2 covers 12 bases. Germline CDR1 is DFQATT and CDR2 is SNEGSKA (reference sequence). J was trimmed by 8 bases and V by 3 bases; bases with no gene match: 5. The CDR3 totals 14 residues. Written as DNA, the CDR3 is TGCAGTGCTAGGGCTAGCGGGAGGGCCCATGAGCAGTTCTTC. Encoded protein: CSARASGRAHEQFF.

This clonotype appeared a few times. The chain carries TRBV6-5 and TRBJ2-3, with 7 bases identical to TRBD2. Germline V gene lookup returns CDR1 MNHEY and CDR2 SVGAGI. V was pared by 7 bases and J by 5 bases, with 9 bases of the junction left unmatched. The CDR3 totals 14 residues. The CDR3 bases are TGTGCCAGCACCCAAGGACTAGGGGTAGATACGCAGTATTTT. Translated: CASTQGLGVDTQYF.

The chain uses TRBV5-6 and TRBJ1-4; D is possibly TRBD1 (6 bases). V was trimmed by 0 bases and J by 7 bases, leaving 16 bases between them. The germline CDR1 and CDR2 sequences are SGHDT and YYEEEE. This CDR3 is built from 16 residues. DNA of the CDR3: TGTGCCAGCAGCTTGGGGACGGGGGGCAACGGTGAAAAACTGTTTTTT. Its translation is CASSLGTGGNGEKLFF.

Turning to this clonotype: Being one base from a much bigger clone, this may be a read error. The rearrangement links TRBV27 to TRBJ2-7; D may be TRBD2 (6 bases). V was clipped by 8 bases and J by 7 bases, with 27 bases between them. The CDR3 is 16 residues long. From germline, CDR1 is MNHEY and CDR2 SMNVEV (reference sequence). CDR3 region: CASGPPGTGVYNEQYF. CDR3 sequence (DNA): TGTGCCAGCGGACCCCCCGGGACTGGGGTCTACAATGAGCAGTACTTC.

The chain couples TRBV7-2 to TRBJ2-3; D perhaps matches TRBD1 (5 bases). The V end was cut by 5 bases, the J end by 4 bases, with 16 bases between. CDR1 and CDR2 from the germline V gene are SGHTA and FQGNSA. This CDR3 contains 15 residues. The CDR3 DNA reads TGTGCCAGCAGCAAAGGGGTGAGGTTGGCAGATACGCAGTATTTT. It yields the protein CASSKGVRLADTQYF.

This rearrangement joins TRBV27 to TRBJ1-2, with unresolved D. V lost 9 bases and J 7 bases, leaving 9 bases between the germline ends. This CDR3 contains 10 residues. CDR1 and CDR2 (germline): MNHEY, SMNVEV (reference sequence). The CDR3 DNA reads TGTGCCAGGGGGAGGAGTGGCTACACCTTC. Its translation: CARGRSGYTF.

The V and J genes are TRBV7-2 and TRBJ1-2; 9 bases match TRBD1. V shed 5 bases, J shed 4 bases, and the junction held 11 bases outside the gene matches. This CDR3 has 16 amino acids. Germline CDR1 and CDR2: SGHTA and FQGNSA. The DNA of the CDR3 is TGTGCCAGCAGCATGTTGGGACAGGGAACCCTCTATGGCTACACCTTC. Translation gives CASSMLGQGTLYGYTF.

The chain carries TRBV29-1 and TRBJ2-1; D is uncertain. The CDR3 consists of 14 residues. Germline lookup yields CDR1 SQVTM and CDR2 ANQGSEA. V was shortened by 1 base and J by 0 bases, with 7 bases between the two germline ends. This CDR3 is CSVEVLSSYNEQFF. The CDR3 DNA sequence: TGCAGCGTTGAAGTGCTGAGCTCCTACAATGAGCAGTTCTTC.

V gene TRBV3-1 combines with J gene TRBJ2-6; the match to TRBD2 covers 7 bases. After removal of 4 bases from V and 0 bases from J, the junction contained 9 bases not matched to a gene. The CDR3 has 18 residues. Germline V CDR1 and CDR2: LGHDT, YNNKEL (reference sequence). The CDR3 DNA follows: TGTGCCAGCAGCCCCCGACCGGGACTATACTCTGGGGCCAACGTCCTGACTTTC. This translates into CASSPRPGLYSGANVLTF.

The chain uses TRBV5-1 and TRBJ2-7, with 9 bases lining up with TRBD1. CDR3 size: 16 residues. V trimming: 5 bases; J trimming: 2 bases; junction bases outside the gene matches: 11. Germline CDR1 reads SGHRS; CDR2 reads YFSETQ. The CDR3, as DNA: TGCGCCAGCAGTCGCGGCTATGGGACAGGGACCTACGAGCAGTACTTC. It yields the protein CASSRGYGTGTYEQYF. Combining the CDR3 with reference TRBV5-1 and TRBJ2-7 gives the whole variable domain KAGVTQTPRYLIKTRGQQVTLSCSPISGHRSVSWYQQTPGQGLQFLFEYFSETQRNKGNFPGRFSGRQFSNSRSEMNVSTLELGDSALYLCASSRGYGTGTYEQYFGPGTRLTVT.

The V gene is TRBV29-1, the J gene TRBJ2-5, with D possibly being TRBD2 (5 bases). Trimming left V 3 bases short and J 11 bases short, with 19 bases between. Germline V CDR1 and CDR2: SQVTM, ANQGSEA. The length of the CDR3 is 13 residues. The chain's CDR3 is CSVEDGVLYKQYF. The CDR3 nucleotides are TGCAGCGTTGAGGACGGGGTCCTCTACAAGCAGTACTTC.

This clonotype came up a few times. The J gene is TRBJ2-1, the V gene TRBV24-1; 7 bases agree with TRBD1. V gave up 4 bases and J gave up 7 bases; unmatched junction bases: 3. The CDR3 consists of 13 residues. Germline V gene sequence: CDR1 KGHDR, CDR2 SFDVKD. The CDR3 DNA reads TGTGCCACCAGTGAAGCAGGGGGAAATGAGCAGTTCTTC. The encoded protein is CATSEAGGNEQFF.

As to this clonotype: This could be a read error, since a much larger clone is one nucleotide away. This chain links TRBV2 with TRBJ1-2; 10 positions match TRBD1. The CDR3 is 14 amino acids. Germline V gene sequence: CDR1 SNHLY, CDR2 FYNNEI. The CDR3 spells CAGRETGGEYGYTF. DNA of the CDR3: TGTGCCGGCAGGGAGACAGGGGGCGAATATGGCTACACCTTC.

The chain recombines TRBV9 with TRBJ2-1, with 7 bases lining up with TRBD1. The end of the DNA aligns better with TRBJ2-7, so the J call may be wrong. The CDR3 totals 15 residues. Germline values: CDR1 SGDLS, CDR2 YYNGEE. DNA for the CDR3: TGTGCCAGCAGCGTACAGGGGGTTGACTACAATGAGCAGTACTTC. This codes for CASSVQGVDYNEQYF.

The chain links TRBV6-2 or TRBV6-3 to TRBJ2-7; D unclear. Germline V gives CDR1 MNHEY, CDR2 SVGEGT. This CDR3 spans 12 amino acids. V dropped 8 bases and J dropped 2 bases, with 10 bases sitting between them. In DNA, the CDR3 is TGTGCCAGCGTTTCATACACCTACGAGCAGTACTTC. Translating it yields CASVSYTYEQYF.

The chain links TRBV25-1 to TRBJ2-1; D could derive from TRBD1 or TRBD2 (5 bases each). With the DNA end fitting TRBJ2-7 better, the J assignment may be wrong. The CDR3 runs to 13 residues. Germline-derived CDR1 and CDR2 are MGHDK and SYGVNS. The CDR3 protein is CASSEGGHYEQYF. The CDR3 DNA is TGTGCCAGCAGTGAAGGGGGTCATTACGAGCAGTACTTC.